This TCR beta chain was recovered during a study of cytomegalovirus exposure and HLA in healthy donors. Researchers ran the PCR with 60 Vbeta and 13 Jbeta primers. This table comes from immunoSEQ multiplex PCR, and its TCRdb copy is limited to in-frame clones, with some not included. The top ten hold 15% to 20% of the sample, which has nearly 100,000 clones, 65% to 85% seen once. Sequencing was done on a sample of PBMCs. The sequence was obtained from a woman aged 60-75 years in good health and CMV-seropositive.

CDR3 residues: CASNREGTEAFF. CDR3 nucleotide sequence: TGTGCCTCGAACAGGGAAGGGACTGAAGCTTTCTTT. The chain combines TRBV30 with TRBJ1-1, with a possible D match to TRBD1 (6 bases). The CDR3 runs to 12 residues. With 7 bases removed from V and 5 bases from J, the gap between germline ends came to 14 bases. Germline values: CDR1 GTSNPN, CDR2 SVGIG (reference sequence).